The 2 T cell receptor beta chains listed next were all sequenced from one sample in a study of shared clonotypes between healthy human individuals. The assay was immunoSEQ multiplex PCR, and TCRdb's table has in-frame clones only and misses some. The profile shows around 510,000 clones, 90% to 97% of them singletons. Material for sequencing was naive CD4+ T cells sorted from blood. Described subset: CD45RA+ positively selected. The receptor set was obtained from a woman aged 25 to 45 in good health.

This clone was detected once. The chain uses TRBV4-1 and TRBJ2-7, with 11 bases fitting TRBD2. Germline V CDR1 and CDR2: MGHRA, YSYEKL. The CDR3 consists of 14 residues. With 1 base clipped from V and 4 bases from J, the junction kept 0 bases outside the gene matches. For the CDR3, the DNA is TGCGCCAGCAGCCAAGGACTAGCGGGGTACGAGCAGTACTTC. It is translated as CASSQGLAGYEQYF.

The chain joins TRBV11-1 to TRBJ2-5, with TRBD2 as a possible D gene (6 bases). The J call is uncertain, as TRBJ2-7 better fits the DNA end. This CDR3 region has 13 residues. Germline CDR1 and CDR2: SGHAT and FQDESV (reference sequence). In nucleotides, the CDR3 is TGTGCCAGCAGGCCGGGACTCCTCTACGAGCAGTACTTC. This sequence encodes CASRPGLLYEQYF.